These 22 T cell receptor beta chains share one sample of origin, sequenced in a study of Ad26.COV2.S vaccination and SARS-CoV-2 variants. Assay used: immunoSEQ multiplex PCR; TCRdb lists only in-frame clones, some missing. The sample has about 680,000 clones, around 92% seen once; the top ten hold approximately 1.5%. As to treatment: about 20 received Ad26.COV2.S at low or high dose, single or two shots; about five received placebo; per-sample allocation not given. The study sampled participants on day 63 after the first vaccine or placebo injection. Sequencing used peripheral blood, obtained in a trial of Ad26.COV2.S vaccine versus placebo. The origin of the receptors is a person aged 18-65 years who received the Ad26.COV2.S COVID-19 vaccine or a placebo.

This clone was recorded only once. The chain links TRBV11-3 to TRBJ2-3; D not resolved. Per germline, CDR1 SGHNT and CDR2 YENEEA. V was clipped by 1 base and J by 5 bases, with 7 bases between them. The CDR3 has 13 residues. The CDR3: CASSLGPRDTQYF. In DNA form, the CDR3 reads TGTGCCAGCAGCTTAGGCCCGAGAGATACGCAGTATTTT.

This rearrangement joins TRBV6-6 to TRBJ2-7; 11 nucleotides match TRBD2. The CDR3 has 16 amino acids. The V gene's germline CDR1 is MNHNY and CDR2 SVGAGI (reference sequence). The J segment lost 1 base and the V segment lost 7 bases, leaving 9 bases of the junction unmatched. CDR3 in DNA: TGTGCCAGCACCCTAGGTGGACTAGCGGGTTCCTACGAGCAGTACTTC. This gives the protein CASTLGGLAGSYEQYF.

The chain carries TRBV30 and TRBJ2-1; the D is unclear. CDR3 length: 11 amino acids. Germline V lookup: CDR1 GTSNPN, CDR2 SVGIG (reference sequence). V lost 0 bases and J 7 bases, leaving 4 bases between the germline ends. CDR3 DNA sequence: TGTGCCTGGAGTGTACAGAATGAGCAGTTCTTC. Protein: CAWSVQNEQFF.

This clone has a single count. The V and J genes are TRBV30 and TRBJ1-6, with D unclear. This CDR3 spans 12 amino acids. V lost 7 bases and J lost 7, with 11 bases in between. Germline CDR1 and CDR2: GTSNPN and SVGIG (reference sequence). The CDR3 sequence is CAFARPNSPLHF. Written as DNA, the CDR3 is TGTGCCTTCGCACGGCCCAATTCACCCCTCCACTTT.

The chain uses TRBV5-5 and TRBJ1-2; no firm D call. Trimming removed 3 bases from V and 1 base from J, with 7 bases in between. CDR1 is SGHKS and CDR2 is YYEKEE in the germline V gene (reference sequence). CDR3 length: 13 residues. Here the CDR3 reads CASSSWGNYGYTF. The CDR3 bases are TGTGCCAGCAGCTCCTGGGGTAACTATGGCTACACCTTC.

This chain joins TRBV7-9 and TRBJ1-4; possibly TRBD1 for D (5 bases). V was pared by 3 bases and J by 0 bases, with 17 bases between. Per germline, CDR1 SEHNR and CDR2 FQNEAQ (reference sequence). CDR3 length: 18 amino acids. Here the CDR3 DNA reads TGTGCCAGCAGCTTCTCCAGGGCAATTGACACAACTAATGAAAAACTGTTTTTT. Amino acids: CASSFSRAIDTTNEKLFF.

The genes are TRBV10-3 and TRBJ2-1; D uncertain. The ends were cut back, 2 bases at V and 8 bases at J, with 10 bases in the middle. CDR1 and CDR2 (germline): ENHRY, SYGVKD. The CDR3 consists of 13 residues. The CDR3 bases are TGTGCCATCAGTGAGAGTAGCCGGGATGAGCAGTTCTTC. It is translated as CAISESSRDEQFF.

This chain connects TRBV5-1 to TRBJ1-1; the D is unclear. The CDR3 loop spans 14 amino acids. Germline-derived CDR1 and CDR2 are SGHRS and YFSETQ. Between the trimmed V and J ends, which lost 0 bases and 5 bases, there was a span of 11 bases. The CDR3 nucleotides are TGCGCCAGCAGCTTGGGAGACCTGCGAACTGAAGCTTTCTTT. Translating it yields CASSLGDLRTEAFF.

The rearrangement joins TRBV5-1 to TRBJ2-2, with 9 bases fitting TRBD1. V lost 4 bases to trimming and J lost 5 bases; unmatched junction nucleotides: 12. CDR3 length equals 17 residues. Germline-derived CDR1 and CDR2 are SGHRS and YFSETQ. The CDR3 DNA is TGCGCCAGCAGCCCCCTGACCGGGACAGGGATGACCGGGGAGCTGTTTTTT. This encodes CASSPLTGTGMTGELFF.

V is TRBV6-2 or TRBV6-3 and J is TRBJ2-7; 7 nucleotides match TRBD1. The CDR3 loop spans 14 amino acids. CDR1 and CDR2 (germline): MNHEY, SVGEGT. With V trimmed by 6 bases and J by 5 bases, 10 bases remained unmatched. CDR3 amino acids: CASSRQGRSHEQYF. The CDR3 nucleotides are TGTGCCAGCAGCAGACAGGGTAGAAGCCACGAGCAGTACTTC.

The DNA for the CDR3 is TGTGCCAGTAGTATGACAGGCCCCGGGGAGCTGTTTTTT. Protein: CASSMTGPGELFF. The rearrangement links TRBV19 to TRBJ2-2; the D gene is possibly TRBD1 (6 bases). Trimming took off 3 bases at V and 6 bases at J, with 8 bases between the two ends. CDR1 LNHDA and CDR2 SQIVND come from the germline V gene (reference sequence). There are 13 residues in the CDR3.

This clone has a handful of counts. The chain couples TRBV5-1 to TRBJ1-1; D unclear. CDR1 and CDR2 from the germline V gene are SGHRS and YFSETQ. The CDR3 extends over 14 amino acids. Trimming removed 0 bases from V and 4 bases from J, with 10 bases in between. CDR3 nucleotide sequence: TGCGCCAGCAGCTTGGTTGCTTTGAGCACTGAAGCTTTCTTT. Encoded protein: CASSLVALSTEAFF.

V is TRBV7-9 and J is TRBJ2-5; tentatively, D is TRBD1 or TRBD2 (6 bases each). V was cut by 3 bases and J by 3 bases, with 17 bases left in between. Germline V CDR1 and CDR2: SEHNR, FQNEAQ (reference sequence). The length of the CDR3 is 16 residues. The CDR3 nucleotides are TGTGCCAGCAGCTTGGCCGGGCGGGACACCGAAGAGACCCAGTACTTC. Protein: CASSLAGRDTEETQYF.

CDR3 bases: TGTGCCAGCAGCCCGAGCGGGGGCCCCTACGAGCAGTACTTC. Amino acids: CASSPSGGPYEQYF. The chain employs TRBV7-9 and TRBJ2-7; 8 bases agree with TRBD2. Germline V gene data show CDR1 as SEHNR and CDR2 as FQNEAQ (reference sequence). CDR3 length: 14 amino acids. After removal of 5 bases from V and 2 bases from J, the junction contained 5 bases not matched to a gene.

The chain's CDR3 is CASSSARIPAGSNQPQHF. In nucleotides, the CDR3 is TGTGCCAGCAGCAGCGCTCGCATCCCCGCCGGTAGCAATCAGCCCCAGCATTTT. The chain links TRBV21-1 to TRBJ1-5. TRBV21-1 is flagged as a pseudogene. The CDR3 runs 18 residues.

With regard to this clone: The same CDR3 is also encoded by other DNA sequences in this sample. This chain uses TRBV18 with TRBJ2-7; 10 bases map to TRBD1. V lost 3 bases, J lost 2 bases, and 1 base stayed unmatched. This CDR3 has 14 residues. Per germline, CDR1 KGHSH and CDR2 LQKENI. Here the CDR3 reads CASSPGQGTYEQYF. In nucleotides, the CDR3 is TGTGCCAGCTCACCGGGACAGGGGACCTACGAGCAGTACTTC.

This clone is a singleton in its sample. This chain joins TRBV27 and TRBJ2-1, with 14 bases matching TRBD2. Germline lookup yields CDR1 MNHEY and CDR2 SMNVEV (reference sequence). This CDR3 comprises 19 residues. The V gene end was trimmed by 7 bases and the J gene end by 4 bases; junction bases not matched to a gene: 15. CDR3 in amino acids: CASTFGGTSGRVGYNEQFF. The CDR3 DNA reads TGTGCCAGCACTTTTGGGGGGACTAGCGGGAGAGTGGGGTACAATGAGCAGTTCTTC.

This clone appeared a few times. The chain uses TRBV27 and TRBJ1-6; 7 bases agree with TRBD1. V dropped 5 bases and J dropped 10; count of bases not matched to a gene: 5. Per germline, CDR1 MNHEY and CDR2 SMNVEV (reference sequence). The CDR3 contains 13 residues. In nucleotides, the CDR3 is TGTGCCAGCAGTCTGGGACAGAACTCACCCCTCCACTTT. Translating gives CASSLGQNSPLHF.

V is TRBV2 and J is TRBJ1-4; D is uncertain. Germline V gene lookup returns CDR1 SNHLY and CDR2 FYNNEI. This CDR3 is 12 amino acids long. Between the trimmed V and J ends, which lost 5 bases and 5 bases, there was a span of 6 bases. This chain's CDR3 is CASSTRNEKLFF. CDR3 in DNA: TGTGCCAGCAGTACCCGGAATGAAAAACTGTTTTTT.

V gene TRBV9 combines with J gene TRBJ2-4; D possibly uses TRBD1 or TRBD2 (5 bases each). V lost 0 bases and J lost 1, with 23 bases in between. CDR3 length: 20 residues. Germline V gene sequence: CDR1 SGDLS, CDR2 YYNGEE. CDR3 bases: TGTGCCAGCAGCGTAGCAGAACCGGGAAGGGGCCGAGAGGCCAAAAACATTCAGTACTTC. Translation gives CASSVAEPGRGREAKNIQYF.

This clone was observed once. The chain recombines TRBV6-5 with TRBJ2-3; D unresolved. The germline CDR1 and CDR2 sequences are MNHEY and SVGAGI. CDR3 length: 12 amino acids. Trimming cost V 6 bases and J 4 bases, with 8 bases left between them. CDR3: CASSSLSDTQYF. The CDR3 DNA is TGTGCCAGCAGCTCACTGTCAGATACGCAGTATTTT.

This chain uses TRBV6-6 with TRBJ2-1, with a possible D match to TRBD2 (6 bases). Germline V lookup: CDR1 MNHNY, CDR2 SVGAGI (reference sequence). This CDR3 comprises 14 residues. The V end was cut by 0 bases, the J end by 7 bases, with 10 bases between. CDR3 residues: CASSYSTGSNEQFF. CDR3 nucleotides: TGTGCCAGCAGTTACTCGACCGGGAGTAATGAGCAGTTCTTC.